The 27 T cell receptor beta chains below all came from one sample that was sequenced in a study of T cell responses to AZD1222 COVID-19 vaccine. TCRdb's copy holds only in-frame clones and misses some; the assay was immunoSEQ multiplex PCR. Found here are 150,000 to 180,000 clones, approximately 91% of them singletons; the top ten hold approximately 7%. Sequenced here: peripheral blood, sampled after recovery from COVID-19. The source of these receptors is an adult who had recovered from COVID-19.

This clone has just one count. One end of the junction does not line up with germline, which may come from a read error. The chain's CDR3 is CASSRDRGGETQYF. The DNA for the CDR3 is TGTGCTAGCAGCCGGGACAGGGGAGGAGAGACCCAGTACTTC. This chain uses TRBV7-7 with TRBJ2-5; TRBD1 matches 10 bases. Germline CDR1 SSHAT, CDR2 FNYEAQ (reference sequence). The CDR3 is 14 residues long.

CDR3 in DNA: TGTGCCAGCAGTTCTTGGGACAAGTCCGGGGAGCTGTTTTTT. Protein sequence: CASSSWDKSGELFF. V gene TRBV27 combines with J gene TRBJ2-2; possibly TRBD1 for D (6 bases). Trimming cost V 4 bases and J 6 bases, with 12 bases left between them. Germline V gene data show CDR1 as MNHEY and CDR2 as SMNVEV (reference sequence). The CDR3 consists of 14 residues.

The CDR3 region is CASSLRRLAGVDEQYF. As DNA, the CDR3 is TGTGCCAGCAGCTTACGCCGGCTAGCGGGAGTCGACGAGCAGTACTTC. V usage is TRBV5-4 and J usage is TRBJ2-7; 10 positions agree with TRBD2. V lost 2 bases and J lost 5; bases outside the gene matches: 10. This CDR3 is 16 amino acids long. Germline V gene sequence: CDR1 SGHNT, CDR2 YYREEE (reference sequence).

The rearrangement uses TRBV7-9 and TRBJ1-1; TRBD1 matches 10 bases. V shed 6 bases, J shed 10 bases, and the junction held 11 bases outside the gene matches. CDR1 is SEHNR and CDR2 is FQNEAQ in the germline V gene (reference sequence). The length of the CDR3 is 14 residues. The CDR3 loop reads CASSTTDRGRPAFF. In DNA form, the CDR3 reads TGTGCCAGCAGTACCACCGACAGGGGGCGACCAGCTTTCTTT.

The rearrangement joins TRBV25-1 to TRBJ2-1; the D gene could be TRBD1 or TRBD2 (6 bases each). Trimming left V 4 bases short and J 6 bases short, with 19 bases between. The CDR3 consists of 16 residues. The germline V gene has CDR1 MGHDK and CDR2 SYGVNS. The CDR3: CASSATGAEARNEQFF. CDR3 DNA sequence: TGTGCCAGCAGTGCCACGGGGGCGGAGGCTCGCAATGAGCAGTTCTTC. Based on the CDR3 plus reference TRBV25-1 and TRBJ2-1, the full variable domain is EADIYQTPRYLVIGTGKKITLECSQTMGHDKMYWYQQDPGMELHLIHYSYGVNSTEKGDLSSESTVSRIRTEHFPLTLESARPSHTSQYLCASSATGAEARNEQFFGPGTRLTVL.

This clone occurred once. The gene calls are TRBV10-3 and TRBJ1-5; D not certain. V lost 6 bases and J 2 bases, leaving 11 bases between the germline ends. The germline V gene has CDR1 ENHRY and CDR2 SYGVKD. This CDR3 is built from 14 residues. In nucleotides, the CDR3 is TGTGCCATCAGGCAAGCTGGGGGCAATCAGCCCCAGCATTTT. Translating it yields CAIRQAGGNQPQHF.

The chain recombines TRBV9 with TRBJ1-1; no firm D call. Trimming took 5 bases from V and 0 from J, leaving 11 bases between them. The CDR3 has 14 amino acids. The germline gives CDR1 SGDLS, CDR2 YYNGEE. Here the CDR3 DNA reads TGTGCCAGCAGGAGGGATGTTATGAACACTGAAGCTTTCTTT. Amino acids: CASRRDVMNTEAFF.

The V call is TRBV28, the J call TRBJ2-7; 11 nucleotides line up with TRBD2. V shed 5 bases and J 2 bases; nucleotides not matched to a gene: 5. CDR1 is MDHEN, CDR2 SYDVKM, per germline. CDR3 size: 15 residues. CDR3 loop: CASSETSGMPYEQYF. As DNA, the CDR3 is TGTGCCAGCAGTGAGACTAGCGGGATGCCCTACGAGCAGTACTTC.

The chain links TRBV12-5 to TRBJ1-1; 8 bases match TRBD1. The CDR3 is 14 amino acids. The junction had 9 bases not matched to a gene; V was cut back by 7 bases and J by 5 bases. The germline CDR1 and CDR2 sequences are LGHNT and FRNRAP. The CDR3: CASASQGAGTEAFF. CDR3 coding DNA: TGTGCTAGTGCCTCTCAGGGGGCGGGAACTGAAGCTTTCTTT.

V gene TRBV11-3 combines with J gene TRBJ2-2, with D unresolved. The ends were cut back, 5 bases at V and 4 bases at J, with 2 bases in the middle. This CDR3 region has 11 residues. CDR1 and CDR2 (germline): SGHNT, YENEEA. CDR3 nucleotide sequence: TGTGCCAGCAGCGTCACCGGGGAGCTGTTTTTT. It encodes CASSVTGELFF.

The rearrangement joins TRBV6-5 to TRBJ2-7, with 10 positions matching TRBD1. With 5 bases clipped from V and 0 bases from J, the junction kept 4 bases outside the gene matches. The germline V gene encodes CDR1 MNHEY and CDR2 SVGAGI. The CDR3 consists of 15 residues. The CDR3, as DNA: TGTGCCAGCAGTATGGGGACAGGGGACTCCTACGAGCAGTACTTC. Its protein is CASSMGTGDSYEQYF.

CDR3 protein: CASTFSETQYF. The DNA of the CDR3 is TGTGCCAGCACCTTCTCTGAGACCCAGTACTTC. V and J are TRBV6-5 and TRBJ2-5; D remains ambiguous. Trimming cost V 7 bases and J 5 bases, with 8 bases left between them. CDR3 length: 11 residues. CDR1 MNHEY and CDR2 SVGAGI come from the germline V gene.

The chain couples TRBV10-3 to TRBJ1-1, with TRBD1 matching over 8 bases. The CDR3 is 15 residues long. Germline-derived CDR1 and CDR2 are ENHRY and SYGVKD. J lost 5 bases, V lost 3 bases, and 8 bases had no gene match. The CDR3 DNA sequence: TGTGCCATCAGTGACCCTCGACAGGGGACGACTGAAGCTTTCTTT. Translating it yields CAISDPRQGTTEAFF.

The chain uses TRBV6-4 and TRBJ2-7; D gene unclear. The CDR3 totals 12 residues. Germline lookup yields CDR1 MRHNA and CDR2 SNTAGT. Trimming removed 3 bases at V and 3 bases at J, with 6 bases between. CDR3 region: CASSEVSYEQYF. DNA of the CDR3: TGTGCCAGCAGTGAGGTGAGCTACGAGCAGTACTTC.

A word on this clone: At one end the junction does not follow the germline gene, possibly because of a read error. V and J are TRBV5-1 and TRBJ2-3; D remains unclear. Germline V CDR1 and CDR2: SGHRS, YFSETQ. The CDR3 runs to 12 residues. DNA for the CDR3: TGCGCCAGCAGCTCCTACCAAGATATGCAGTATTTT. Residues: CASSSYQDMQYF.

The chain carries TRBV12-5 and TRBJ2-3, with 12 positions matching TRBD2. This CDR3 has 17 residues. With 5 bases clipped from V and 2 bases from J, the junction kept 8 bases outside the gene matches. Germline values: CDR1 LGHNT, CDR2 FRNRAP. CDR3 loop: CASGQKTSGGPTDTQYF. The CDR3 bases are TGTGCTAGTGGTCAAAAGACTAGCGGGGGCCCCACAGATACGCAGTATTTT.

The CDR3 sequence: CASSLRGSNEKLFF. CDR3 in DNA: TGTGCCAGCAGCTTACGGGGAAGTAATGAAAAACTGTTTTTT. J is TRBJ1-4 and V is TRBV7-2; no reliable D call. CDR3 length equals 14 residues. Germline values: CDR1 SGHTA, CDR2 FQGNSA. Trimming stripped 2 bases from V and 4 bases from J, with 8 bases between.

The chain combines TRBV3-1 (or the pseudogene TRBV3-2) with TRBJ1-1; no clear D. Trimming removed 4 bases from V and 0 bases from J, with 15 bases in between. The CDR3 is 16 amino acids. In germline, CDR1 is LGHDT, CDR2 YNNKEL (reference sequence). The CDR3 nucleotides are TGTGCCAGCAGCCTTGAGGGAGGGTCCATGAACACTGAAGCTTTCTTT. Translation: CASSLEGGSMNTEAFF.

The chain couples TRBV7-8 to TRBJ2-3; 12 bases agree with TRBD2. Germline trimming cut 4 bases from V and 3 bases from J; bases unmatched to any gene: 2. The CDR3 is 15 residues long. Per the germline V gene, CDR1 is SGHVS and CDR2 is FQNEAQ. CDR3 sequence: CASSWGTSGTDTQYF. CDR3 coding DNA: TGTGCCAGCAGCTGGGGGACTAGCGGGACAGATACGCAGTATTTT.

This rearrangement joins TRBV28 to TRBJ1-1; D unresolved. Trimming took off 4 bases at V and 6 bases at J, with 18 bases between the two ends. CDR3 size: 15 residues. The V gene's germline CDR1 is MDHEN and CDR2 SYDVKM. CDR3 sequence (DNA): TGTGCCAGCAGTTCACCCGAACCCCGTCGAGCTGAAGCTTTCTTT. This translates into CASSSPEPRRAEAFF.

The V and J genes are TRBV20-1 and TRBJ2-1, with unresolved D. V was trimmed by 5 bases and J by 9 bases, leaving 11 bases between them. The CDR3 runs 11 residues. Germline-derived CDR1 and CDR2 are DFQATT and SNEGSKA (reference sequence). The CDR3 nucleotides are TGCAGTGCTCCAAACCGGGTTGAGCAGTTCTTC. Encoded protein: CSAPNRVEQFF.

The gene calls are TRBV6-4 and TRBJ1-6; possibly TRBD1 for D (6 bases). Germline CDR1 reads MRHNA; CDR2 reads SNTAGT. V was cut by 4 bases and J by 9 bases, with 13 bases left in between. The CDR3 has 14 residues. The CDR3 DNA sequence: TGTGCCAGCAGTGTCGGGGGCGCGAGTTCACCCCTCCACTTT. As protein: CASSVGGASSPLHF.

The V gene is TRBV6-2 or TRBV6-3, the J gene TRBJ2-3, with 10 bases aligning to TRBD2. This CDR3 contains 16 residues. Looked up from germline, CDR1 is MNHEY and CDR2 is SVGEGT. Trimming removed 5 bases from V and 6 bases from J; junction bases left unmatched: 11. DNA for the CDR3: TGTGCCAGCAGTCTCCTGGCTAGCGGGAGTCGGGATACGCAGTATTTT. Amino acids: CASSLLASGSRDTQYF.

DNA of the CDR3: TGTGCCAGCAGCCCCCGGACTAGTTCGTACAATGAGCAGTTCTTC. Translating it yields CASSPRTSSYNEQFF. The chain has TRBV7-9 and TRBJ2-1; TRBD2 agrees at 7 bases. Per germline, CDR1 SEHNR and CDR2 FQNEAQ (reference sequence). V lost 5 bases, J lost 4 bases, and 8 bases stayed unmatched. The CDR3 covers 15 residues.

V is TRBV2 and J is TRBJ1-3, with 8 bases that match TRBD1. V shed 5 bases, J shed 0 bases, and the junction held 6 bases outside the gene matches. The CDR3 is 16 amino acids. Germline V gene sequence: CDR1 SNHLY, CDR2 FYNNEI. This CDR3 reads CASSLGTGSSGNTIYF. Written as DNA, the CDR3 is TGTGCCAGCAGTCTGGGGACAGGTAGCTCTGGAAACACCATATATTTT.

The chain couples TRBV5-6 to TRBJ1-1, with TRBD1 as a possible D gene (6 bases). Germline assignment: CDR1 SGHDT and CDR2 YYEEEE. The CDR3 is made up of 17 amino acids. Trimming left V 0 bases short and J 0 bases short, with 15 bases between. The CDR3 protein is CASSLGQATIMNTEAFF. The CDR3 coding sequence is TGTGCCAGCAGCTTGGGACAGGCTACCATTATGAACACTGAAGCTTTCTTT.

The chain is built from TRBV3-1 (or the pseudogene TRBV3-2) and TRBJ2-3, with a possible D match to TRBD2 (6 bases). The CDR3 spans 19 residues. CDR1 and CDR2 from the germline V gene are LGHDT and YNNKEL (reference sequence). Trimming removed 3 bases from V and 4 bases from J, with 26 bases in between. The CDR3 region has the DNA TGTGCCAGCAGCCATAAATATCATAGGTTTACTAGCTCCGCAGATACGCAGTATTTT. Translation gives CASSHKYHRFTSSADTQYF.